The entry below gives a single TCR beta chain sequence along with its context. The data were obtained in a study of CD8+ T cells in alopecia areata. The germline gives CDR1 MGHDK, CDR2 SYGVNS. The CDR3 consists of 15 residues. With 2 bases removed from V and 12 bases from J, the gap between germline ends came to 20 bases. Specified treatment: oral pan-JAK inhibitor, 5-10 mg twice daily. RNA, once extracted, was reverse transcribed into cDNA for use as the sequencing template. Clones were read by immunoSEQ multiplex PCR, and TCRdb kept only the in-frame ones, dropping some. The sample shows about 150,000 clones, under 70% of them seen only once.

The V gene is TRBV25-1, the J gene TRBJ2-4, with D perhaps TRBD1 or TRBD2 (7 bases each). This TCR derives from a human donor with alopecia areata. The sample in question was CD4+ T cells sorted from blood, obtained at week 4, from a patient treated with tofacitinib. The CDR3: CASSEQAAAGGAQYF. The CDR3 region has the DNA TGTGCCAGCAGTGAACAAGCGGCGGCAGGGGGGGCTCAGTACTTC. Variable domain in full (rest from reference TRBV25-1 and TRBJ2-4): EADIYQTPRYLVIGTGKKITLECSQTMGHDKMYWYQQDPGMELHLIHYSYGVNSTEKGDLSSESTVSRIRTEHFPLTLESARPSHTSQYLCASSEQAAAGGAQYFGAGTRLSVL.